Listed here is a single TCR beta chain. As yet, its antigen is unknown. This entry belongs to a study of cytomegalovirus exposure and HLA in healthy donors. Study findings and constraints: HLA alleles showed associations with around 15,000 TCR beta sequences in a later analysis, at a 0.05 false discovery rate.

Vbeta (60) and Jbeta (13) primers were used in the PCR. Here immunoSEQ multiplex PCR was the method, and the copy in TCRdb shows in-frame clones only, minus some. The sample holds more than 150,000 clones, over 80% seen once. CDR1 and CDR2 from the germline V gene are LNHDA and SQIVND (reference sequence). V was clipped by 1 base and J by 9 bases; unmatched bases: 7. This CDR3 is 15 amino acids long. Samples came from healthy bone marrow donors. The chain combines TRBV19 with TRBJ2-1; 9 bases fit TRBD1. The origin of this receptor is a man between 40 and 49 years old in good health and CMV-seronegative. The material sequenced was PBMCs. In DNA form, the CDR3 reads TGTGCCAGTAGTATAGGGGGACAGGGTGGGGTTGAGCAGTTCTTC. Translation gives CASSIGGQGGVEQFF.